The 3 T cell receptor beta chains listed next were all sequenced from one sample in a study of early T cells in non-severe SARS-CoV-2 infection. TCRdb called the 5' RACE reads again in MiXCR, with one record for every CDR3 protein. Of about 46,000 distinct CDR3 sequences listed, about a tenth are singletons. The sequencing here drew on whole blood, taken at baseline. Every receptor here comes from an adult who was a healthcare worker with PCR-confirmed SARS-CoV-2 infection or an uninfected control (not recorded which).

The CDR3 sequence: CASSQAAQKGTEAFF. The CDR3 region has the DNA TGCGCCAGCAGCCAAGCGGCACAGAAGGGGACTGAAGCTTTCTTT. The chain couples TRBV4-3 to TRBJ1-1; possible D gene TRBD1, 5 bases. CDR1 and CDR2 from the germline V gene are LGHNA and YSLEER. V was trimmed by 1 base and J by 5 bases, leaving 14 bases between them. The CDR3 extends over 15 amino acids.

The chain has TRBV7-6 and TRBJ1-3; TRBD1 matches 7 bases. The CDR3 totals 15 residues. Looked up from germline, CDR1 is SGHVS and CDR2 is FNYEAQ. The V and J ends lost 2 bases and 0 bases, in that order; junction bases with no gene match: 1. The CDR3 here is CASSLRQGSGNTIYF. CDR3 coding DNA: TGTGCCAGCAGCTTACGACAGGGCTCTGGAAACACCATATATTTT.

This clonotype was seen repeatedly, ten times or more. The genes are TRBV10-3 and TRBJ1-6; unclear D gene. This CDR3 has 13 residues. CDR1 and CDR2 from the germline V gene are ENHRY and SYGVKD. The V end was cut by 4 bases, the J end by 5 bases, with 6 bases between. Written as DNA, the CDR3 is TGTGCCATCAGTGGGCCCAATAATTCACCCCTCCACTTT. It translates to CAISGPNNSPLHF.